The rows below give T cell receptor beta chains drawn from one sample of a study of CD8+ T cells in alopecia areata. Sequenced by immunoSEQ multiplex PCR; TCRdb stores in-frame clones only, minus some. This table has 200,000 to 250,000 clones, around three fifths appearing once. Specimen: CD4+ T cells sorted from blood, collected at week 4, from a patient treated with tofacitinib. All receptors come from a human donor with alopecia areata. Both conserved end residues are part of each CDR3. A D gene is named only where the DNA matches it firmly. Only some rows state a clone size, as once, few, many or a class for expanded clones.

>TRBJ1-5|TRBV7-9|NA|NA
CASSLAGGNQPQHF
TGTGCCAGCAGCTTAGCGGGCGGCAATCAGCCCCAGCATTTT
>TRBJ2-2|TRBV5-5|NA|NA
CASRRETAGELFF
TGTGCCAGCAGAAGAGAGACGGCCGGGGAGCTGTTTTTT
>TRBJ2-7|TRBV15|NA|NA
CATSRDLGDEQYF
TGTGCCACCAGCAGAGATCTCGGGGACGAGCAGTACTTC
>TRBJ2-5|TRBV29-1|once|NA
CSVRRTQGETQYF
TGCAGCGTTAGAAGAACGCAGGGGGAGACCCAGTACTTC
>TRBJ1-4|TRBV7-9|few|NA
CASRPITALGNNEKLFF
TGTGCCAGCCGTCCTATTACGGCCCTTGGGAATAATGAAAAACTGTTTTTT
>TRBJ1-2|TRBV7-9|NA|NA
CASSRTYGYTF
TGTGCCAGCAGCCGAACCTATGGCTACACCTTC
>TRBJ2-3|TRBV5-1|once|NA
CASREEAGAFTDTQYF
TGCGCCAGCAGGGAGGAGGCGGGGGCCTTCACAGATACGCAGTATTTT
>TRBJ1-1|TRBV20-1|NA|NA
CSAKGNTEAFF
TGCAGTGCTAAGGGGAACACTGAAGCTTTCTTT
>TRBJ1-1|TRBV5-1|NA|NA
CASSQHNRDGAFF
TGCGCCAGCAGCCAACACAACAGGGATGGAGCTTTCTTT
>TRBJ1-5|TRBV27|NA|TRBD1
CASSTLTGLFNQPQHF
TGTGCCAGCAGTACCCTGACAGGGTTGTTCAATCAGCCCCAGCATTTT
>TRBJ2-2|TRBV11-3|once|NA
CASSAMNTGELFF
TGTGCCAGCAGCGCTATGAACACCGGGGAGCTGTTTTTT
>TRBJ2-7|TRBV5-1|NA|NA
CASSSMDLLGEQYF
TGCGCCAGCAGCTCGATGGACCTCTTAGGGGAGCAGTACTTC
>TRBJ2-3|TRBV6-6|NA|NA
CASSPPGADTQYF
TGTGCCAGCAGCCCCCCAGGGGCCGATACGCAGTATTTT
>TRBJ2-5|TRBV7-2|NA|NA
CASSSPPETQYF
TGTGCCAGCAGCTCCCCCCCAGAGACCCAGTACTTC
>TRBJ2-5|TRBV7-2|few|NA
CASSPGPQETQYF
TGTGCCAGCAGCCCGGGCCCCCAAGAGACCCAGTACTTC
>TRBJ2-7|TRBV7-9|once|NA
CASSLRGAMGYEQYF
TGTGCCAGCAGCCTGCGGGGAGCCATGGGCTACGAGCAGTACTTC